One and the same sample provided the 5 T cell receptor beta chains below, sequenced in a study of blood T cell repertoires in COVID-19. Clones were read by immunoSEQ multiplex PCR, and TCRdb kept only the in-frame ones, dropping some. The sample carries more than 350,000 clones, 87% recorded once. The specimen was PBMCs or T cells enriched from blood (not recorded which). These receptors all stem from a woman between 50 and 59 years old who had recovered from COVID-19.

The chain has TRBV19 and TRBJ1-4; a weak D match, TRBD1 (6 bases). V gave up 5 bases and J gave up 8 bases, with 21 bases separating them. This CDR3 spans 16 amino acids. Germline V gene sequence: CDR1 LNHDA, CDR2 SQIVND (reference sequence). Written as DNA, the CDR3 is TGTGCCAGTAGTCGCACCCGGGACACCTTCCGGGAAAAACTGTTTTTT. Residues: CASSRTRDTFREKLFF.

The rearrangement joins TRBV7-8 to TRBJ1-2; TRBD1 is a possible D gene (5 bases). V was shortened by 5 bases and J by 4 bases, with 17 bases between the two germline ends. The CDR3 contains 15 residues. CDR1 is SGHVS, CDR2 FQNEAQ, per germline. CDR3 sequence: CASSPRLDSPYGYTF. The CDR3 region has the DNA TGTGCCAGCAGCCCCAGACTTGACAGTCCCTATGGCTACACCTTC.

This rearrangement joins TRBV7-9 to TRBJ1-2; D gene unclear. The CDR3 is 13 amino acids. The germline gives CDR1 SEHNR, CDR2 FQNEAQ (reference sequence). V was pared by 5 bases and J by 1 base, with 8 bases between. The CDR3 sequence is CASSLGLNYGYTF. The CDR3 region has the DNA TGTGCCAGCAGCCTAGGACTTAACTATGGCTACACCTTC.

The chain links TRBV3-1 (or the pseudogene TRBV3-2) to TRBJ1-2; D call uncertain. CDR3 size: 14 residues. CDR1 is LGHDT and CDR2 is YNNKEL in the germline V gene (reference sequence). V shed 1 base and J shed 2 bases, with 8 bases lying between them. The CDR3 sequence: CASSQGCGNYGYTF. The CDR3 coding sequence is TGTGCCAGCAGCCAAGGATGTGGCAACTATGGCTACACCTTC.

The chain joins TRBV5-1 to TRBJ2-1, with no clear D. The CDR3 loop spans 14 amino acids. CDR1 is SGHRS and CDR2 is YFSETQ in the germline V gene. V lost 5 bases to trimming and J lost 7 bases, with 16 bases between them. This CDR3 reads CASSPVPTTNEQFF. CDR3 in DNA: TGCGCCAGCAGTCCGGTTCCCACCACGAATGAGCAGTTCTTC.